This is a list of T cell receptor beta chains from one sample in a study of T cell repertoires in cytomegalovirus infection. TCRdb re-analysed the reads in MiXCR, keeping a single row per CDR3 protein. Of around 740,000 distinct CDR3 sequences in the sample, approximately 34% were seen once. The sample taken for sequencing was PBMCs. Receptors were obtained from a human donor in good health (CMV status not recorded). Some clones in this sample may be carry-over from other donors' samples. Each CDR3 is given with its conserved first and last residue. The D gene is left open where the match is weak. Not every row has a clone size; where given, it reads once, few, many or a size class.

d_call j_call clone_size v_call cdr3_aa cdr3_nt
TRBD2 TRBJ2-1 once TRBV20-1 CSARYPPPLAGVSDNEQFF TGCAGTGCTAGATACCCCCCCCCTCTAGCGGGGGTTTCCGACAATGAGCAGTTCTTC
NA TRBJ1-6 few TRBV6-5 CASSYSSQDWGSPLHF TGTGCCAGCAGTTACTCGAGTCAGGATTGGGGCTCACCCCTCCACTTT
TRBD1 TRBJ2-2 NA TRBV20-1 CSARRQGVTGELFF TGCAGTGCAAGGAGACAGGGAGTCACCGGGGAGCTGTTTTTT
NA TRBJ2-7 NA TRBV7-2 CSSSLALGVYSYERYF TGTTCCAGCAGCTTAGCGCTGGGGGTCTACTCCTACGAGCGGTACTTC
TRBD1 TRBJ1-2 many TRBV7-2 CASSSDRGQVYGYTF TGTGCCAGCAGCTCGGACAGGGGACAAGTCTATGGCTACACCTTC
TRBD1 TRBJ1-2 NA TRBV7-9 CASSHKAGEGAWRGYTF TGTGCCAGCAGTCACAAGGCAGGCGAGGGGGCCTGGCGCGGCTACACCTTC
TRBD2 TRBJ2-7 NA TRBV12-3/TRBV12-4 CASPPGGSYEQYF TGTGCCTCTCCACCCGGGGGGAGCTACGAGCAGTACTTC
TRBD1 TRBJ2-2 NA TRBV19 CASSITGGDTGELFF TGTGCCAGTAGTATAACAGGGGGCGACACCGGGGAGCTGTTTTTT
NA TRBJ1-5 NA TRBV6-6 CASSYEPGRYNQPQHF TGTGCCAGCAGTTACGAACCGGGACGGTACAATCAGCCCCAGCATTTT
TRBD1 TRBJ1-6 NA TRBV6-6 CASSYGRGQGGSPLHF TGTGCCAGCAGTTACGGGCGGGGACAGGGAGGATCACCCCTCCACTTT
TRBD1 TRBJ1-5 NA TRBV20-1 CSARDWDRGDSNQPQHF TGCAGTGCTAGAGATTGGGACAGGGGTGATAGCAATCAGCCCCAGCATTTT
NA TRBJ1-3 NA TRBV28 CASKERRDTIYF TGTGCCAGTAAGGAGAGGAGGGACACCATATATTTT
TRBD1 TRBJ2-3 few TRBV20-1 CSARRQGVTDTQYF TGCAGTGCTAGGAGACAGGGGGTCACAGATACGCAGTATTTT
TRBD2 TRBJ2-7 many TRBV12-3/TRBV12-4 CASSASGGYEQYF TGTGCCAGCAGTGCGAGCGGGGGCTACGAGCAGTACTTC